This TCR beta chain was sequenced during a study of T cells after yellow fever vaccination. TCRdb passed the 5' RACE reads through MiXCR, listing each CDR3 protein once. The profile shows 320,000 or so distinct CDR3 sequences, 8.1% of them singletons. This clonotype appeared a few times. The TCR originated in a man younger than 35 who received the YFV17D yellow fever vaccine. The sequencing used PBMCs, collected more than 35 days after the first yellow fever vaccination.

CDR3 coding DNA: TGTGCCAGCAGCCGGGCAGGGGGTTTACAGCCCCAGCATTTT. Residues: CASSRAGGLQPQHF. The chain joins TRBV12-3 or TRBV12-4 to TRBJ1-5, with TRBD1 matching 7 bases. The trim removed 6 bases at V and 7 bases at J, leaving 9 bases unmatched. CDR3 size: 14 residues.